The 25 T cell receptor beta chains below all came from one sample that was sequenced in a study of T cells in narcolepsy. Data came from immunoSEQ multiplex PCR; TCRdb stores just in-frame clones and leaves some out. The sample records some 30,000 clones, more than 75% being singletons. The sequenced material came from CD45RA- memory CD4+ T cells from PBMCs. The receptors here all came from a human donor with narcolepsy.

The chain carries TRBV10-3 and TRBJ1-1; tentative D call: TRBD1 (5 bases). The CDR3 is made up of 13 amino acids. V shed 5 bases and J shed 5 bases, with 12 bases lying between them. CDR1 is ENHRY, CDR2 SYGVKD, per germline. In DNA, the CDR3 is TGTGCCATCAGTAAAAACCAGGGAACTGAAGCTTTCTTT. Translation gives CAISKNQGTEAFF.

The chain carries TRBV7-8 and TRBJ2-7; TRBD1 matches at 7 bases. CDR3 length: 15 amino acids. Germline-derived CDR1 and CDR2 are SGHVS and FQNEAQ. The J segment lost 6 bases and the V segment lost 1 base, leaving 9 bases of the junction unmatched. The CDR3 DNA is TGTGCCAGCAGCTTAGACGACAGGGTCGTAGCCGAGCAGTACGTC. This sequence encodes CASSLDDRVVAEQYV.

This rearrangement joins TRBV6-5 to TRBJ2-7; tentatively, D is TRBD1 (5 bases). The V gene's germline CDR1 is MNHEY and CDR2 SVGAGI. Trimming stripped 4 bases from V and 6 bases from J, with 13 bases between. The CDR3 spans 13 residues. Here the CDR3 reads CASSWQGRGEQYV. CDR3 DNA: TGTGCCAGCAGTTGGCAGGGAAGGGGCGAGCAGTACGTC.

This clone occurred a few times. This chain links TRBV5-8 with TRBJ1-2; D not certain. Germline CDR1 is SGHTS and CDR2 is YDEGEE. V was clipped by 1 base and J by 1 base, with 2 bases between them. This CDR3 comprises 12 residues. This CDR3 is CASSLRNYGYTF. CDR3 nucleotide sequence: TGTGCCAGCAGCTTGCGTAACTATGGCTACACCTTC.

Only one count was recorded for this clone. The chain carries TRBV5-6 and TRBJ1-4, with D perhaps TRBD1 (5 bases). Trimming stripped 2 bases from V and 0 bases from J, with 11 bases between. In germline, CDR1 is SGHDT, CDR2 YYEEEE. The CDR3 runs 16 residues. CDR3 amino acids: CASSFYGGATNEKLFF. The CDR3 DNA reads TGTGCCAGCAGCTTCTATGGAGGGGCAACTAATGAAAAACTGTTTTTT.

Note on this clone: Other nucleotide sequences from this sample produce the same CDR3. The J gene is TRBJ1-1, the V gene TRBV7-9; no reliable D call. There are 15 residues in the CDR3. Germline assignment: CDR1 SEHNR and CDR2 FQNEAQ (reference sequence). The V end was cut by 3 bases, the J end by 1 base, with 12 bases between. CDR3 DNA sequence: TGTGCCAGCAGCTTGGGCGGCTTGGGGAACACTGAAGCTTTCTTT. This sequence encodes CASSLGGLGNTEAFF.

V usage is TRBV9 and J usage is TRBJ2-5; TRBD1 matches at 9 bases. This CDR3 region has 14 residues. The V gene's germline CDR1 is SGDLS and CDR2 YYNGEE. Losses at the gene ends were 3 bases for V and 4 bases for J; bases not matched to a gene: 4. CDR3 coding DNA: TGTGCCAGCAGCGACGTGACAGGGGGAGAGACCCAGTACTTC. This encodes CASSDVTGGETQYF.

This chain joins TRBV19 and TRBJ1-5; D might be TRBD1 (5 bases). Per germline, CDR1 LNHDA and CDR2 SQIVND (reference sequence). The CDR3 consists of 15 residues. The ends were cut back, 6 bases at V and 0 bases at J, with 12 bases in the middle. Here the CDR3 DNA reads TGTGCCAGTAGAATCACCGACAGTAGCAATCAGCCCCAGCATTTT. It yields the protein CASRITDSSNQPQHF.

This chain connects TRBV2 to TRBJ2-2; 8 bases fit TRBD1. This CDR3 comprises 16 residues. The germline CDR1 and CDR2 sequences are SNHLY and FYNNEI. After removal of 6 bases from V and 6 bases from J, the junction contained 12 bases not matched to a gene. CDR3 DNA sequence: TGTGCCAGCAGAGACAGGGGCACTGGGGTATCCGGGGAGCTGTTTTTT. It is translated as CASRDRGTGVSGELFF.

J is TRBJ2-3 and V is TRBV4-1; weak D call: TRBD2 (6 bases). Trimming removed 0 bases at V and 9 bases at J, with 10 bases between. CDR1 is MGHRA, CDR2 YSYEKL, per germline. The length of the CDR3 is 13 residues. The DNA for the CDR3 is TGCGCCAGCAGCCAAGACGATGGAGGGACGCAGTATTTT. Translating gives CASSQDDGGTQYF.

This chain links TRBV5-1 with TRBJ1-1; no clear D. V lost 0 bases, J lost 1 base, and 4 bases lay in between. This CDR3 spans 13 amino acids. CDR1 and CDR2 (germline): SGHRS, YFSETQ. The CDR3 region has the DNA TGCGCCAGCAGCTTGGGCAAGAACACTGAAGCTTTCTTT. Protein: CASSLGKNTEAFF. Variable domain in full (rest from reference TRBV5-1 and TRBJ1-1): KAGVTQTPRYLIKTRGQQVTLSCSPISGHRSVSWYQQTPGQGLQFLFEYFSETQRNKGNFPGRFSGRQFSNSRSEMNVSTLELGDSALYLCASSLGKNTEAFFGQGTRLTVV.

The gene calls are TRBV10-2 and TRBJ2-4, with 9 positions matching TRBD2. The CDR3 spans 17 residues. V lost 2 bases, J lost 6 bases, and 11 bases stayed unmatched. Germline V CDR1 and CDR2: WSHSY, SAAADI. This CDR3 is CASSEVASGGPPNIQYF. The DNA for the CDR3 is TGCGCCAGCAGTGAGGTGGCCAGCGGGGGGCCCCCAAACATTCAGTACTTC.

V and J are TRBV5-4 and TRBJ2-2; possibly TRBD1 or TRBD2 for D (6 bases each). V was pared by 0 bases and J by 7 bases, with 13 bases between. Per the germline V gene, CDR1 is SGHNT and CDR2 is YYREEE (reference sequence). The CDR3 contains 15 residues. Written as DNA, the CDR3 is TGTGCCAGCAGCTTGGGTGGGGGGCGAGACGGGGAGCTGTTTTTT. Amino acid sequence: CASSLGGGRDGELFF.

This chain connects TRBV9 to TRBJ2-7; 7 nucleotides align to TRBD2. Germline loops: CDR1 SGDLS, CDR2 YYNGEE. This CDR3 has 12 residues. The J segment lost 2 bases and the V segment lost 9 bases, leaving 5 bases of the junction unmatched. The CDR3 DNA follows: TGTGCCATCACCCGGGGGGCCTACGAGCAGTACGTC. It yields the protein CAITRGAYEQYV.

The chain couples TRBV18 to TRBJ2-3; D is undetermined. V was trimmed by 2 bases and J by 2 bases, leaving 5 bases between them. Germline V gives CDR1 KGHSH, CDR2 LQKENI. This CDR3 spans 13 amino acids. The CDR3 coding sequence is TGTGCCAGCTCACCAAGTAACACAGATACGCAGTATTTT. This sequence encodes CASSPSNTDTQYF. The variable domain in full, completed from reference TRBV18 and TRBJ2-3, reads NAGVMQNPRHLVRRRGQEARLRCSPMKGHSHVYWYRQLPEEGLKFMVYLQKENIIDESGMPKERFSAEFPKEGPSILRIQQVVRGDSAAYFCASSPSNTDTQYFGPGTRLTVL.

J is TRBJ2-5 and V is TRBV21-1; TRBD2 is the table's D call and was not checked against the DNA. TRBV21-1 has pseudogene status. The CDR3 totals 16 residues. The CDR3 loop is CASSKFGGVCGETQYF. The CDR3 DNA reads TGTGCCAGCAGCAAATTCGGGGGTGTGTGCGGAGAGACCCAGTACTTC.

This clone was counted once. V and J are TRBV11-2 and TRBJ2-3, with D perhaps being TRBD1 or TRBD2 (6 bases each). The CDR3 spans 13 residues. Trimming removed 5 bases from V and 9 bases from J, with 15 bases in between. The germline CDR1 and CDR2 sequences are SGHAT and FQNNGV. CDR3 protein: CASSGLGGRTQYF. The CDR3 bases are TGTGCCAGCAGCGGCCTGGGGGGCAGGACGCAGTATTTT.

The rearrangement links TRBV2 to TRBJ2-7, with 8 bases matching TRBD2. With V trimmed by 7 bases and J by 7 bases, 12 bases remained unmatched. Germline CDR1 SNHLY, CDR2 FYNNEI. The CDR3 has 14 residues. The CDR3: CASNRAGAAWEQYF. Written as DNA, the CDR3 is TGTGCCAGCAACCGAGCGGGGGCCGCGTGGGAGCAGTACTTC.

The gene calls are TRBV19 and TRBJ1-1, with a weak D call TRBD1 (5 bases). The CDR3 is 14 residues long. The germline CDR1 and CDR2 sequences are LNHDA and SQIVND (reference sequence). The ends were cut back, 1 base at V and 4 bases at J, with 10 bases in the middle. The CDR3 coding sequence is TGTGCCAGTAGTATAGCCGGGGACGGCACTGAAGCTTTCTTT. It encodes CASSIAGDGTEAFF. The entire variable domain, with the rest obtained from reference TRBV19 and TRBJ1-1, is as follows: DGGITQSPKYLFRKEGQNVTLSCEQNLNHDAMYWYRQDPGQGLRLIYYSQIVNDFQKGDIAEGYSVSREKKESFPLTVTSAQKNPTAFYLCASSIAGDGTEAFFGQGTRLTVV.

The V and J genes are TRBV5-1 and TRBJ2-1; 12 bases agree with TRBD2. Germline CDR1 is SGHRS and CDR2 is YFSETQ. The CDR3 has 16 residues. V was clipped by 4 bases and J by 0 bases; unmatched bases: 2. CDR3 loop: CASSPLAGGSYNEQFF. The CDR3, as DNA: TGCGCCAGCAGCCCACTAGCGGGGGGCTCCTACAATGAGCAGTTCTTC.

This chain connects TRBV5-8 to TRBJ2-2; tentatively, D is TRBD1 (5 bases). Germline CDR1 SGHTS, CDR2 YDEGEE. V shed 4 bases and J shed 3 bases, with 10 bases lying between them. The CDR3 runs to 14 residues. In DNA, the CDR3 is TGTGCCAGCAGCCCGACAGTCTACACCGGGGAGCTGTTTTTT. Translating it yields CASSPTVYTGELFF.

CDR3 bases: TGTGCCAGCAGCTCCGAGATGGGGGCATACGAGCAGTACGTC. Its translation is CASSSEMGAYEQYV. V gene TRBV5-4 combines with J gene TRBJ2-7; maybe TRBD1 (6 bases). V lost 3 bases, J lost 4 bases, and 14 bases lay in between. CDR3 length equals 14 residues. CDR1 is SGHNT and CDR2 is YYREEE in the germline V gene (reference sequence).

CDR3 coding DNA: TGTGCCAGCAGCTTATCAGGGAACACTGAAGCTTTCTTT. This translates into CASSLSGNTEAFF. The J gene is TRBJ1-1, the V gene TRBV7-9; D not certain. The CDR3 is made up of 13 amino acids. Germline V gives CDR1 SEHNR, CDR2 FQNEAQ (reference sequence). Trimming shortened V by 2 bases and J by 1 base, and 5 bases separated the two germline ends.

The chain links TRBV7-5 to TRBJ2-7; TRBD1 is the table's D call and was not checked against the DNA. TRBV7-5 is a recognized pseudogene. The CDR3 totals 18 residues. This chain's CDR3 is CVRSLYGWQYGHFYEQYV. The DNA for the CDR3 is TGTGTCAGAAGCTTATATGGGTGGCAATATGGACATTTCTACGAGCAGTACGTC.

The DNA of the CDR3 is TGTGCCAGCAGCTGGGACAGACAAGAAGCTTTCTTT. Its translation: CASSWDRQEAFF. The V gene is TRBV7-2, the J gene TRBJ1-1; the match to TRBD1 covers 7 bases. Germline CDR1 reads SGHTA; CDR2 reads FQGNSA. The CDR3 consists of 12 residues. Losses at the gene ends were 4 bases for V and 8 bases for J; bases not matched to a gene: 4.